This T cell receptor beta chain was captured in a study of cytomegalovirus exposure and HLA in healthy donors. Study background: Roughly 180 million T cells yielded approximately 100 million unique TCR beta sequences, as an earlier analysis found. General study points: The Asian-associated ancestry cluster reportedly had fewer N-insertions than the approximately 670-donor mean in a later analysis. A later analysis showed HLA-associated TCR beta chains outstripping equally common others in clonal expansion. Altogether, some 170 TCR beta chains were recorded as cytomegalovirus-associated.

Use of 60 Vbeta and 13 Jbeta primers characterized the PCR. TCRdb keeps only in-frame clones here, not all; method: immunoSEQ multiplex PCR. The sample shows just over 80,000 clones, and approximately 1.1% sits with its ten largest clones. Unmatched junction bases numbered 0, after V lost 3 bases and J lost 0 bases. This CDR3 has 15 residues. Germline V gene sequence: CDR1 MGHRA, CDR2 YSYEKL. A remark on this clone: Its matching antigen is unknown.

Sequenced: PBMCs. This chain joins TRBV4-1 and TRBJ2-1; TRBD1 aligns across 9 bases. The sequence was obtained from a woman between 25 and 40 years old in good health and CMV-seronegative. The CDR3 sequence is CASSQTGGSYNEQFF. DNA for the CDR3: TGCGCCAGCAGCCAGACAGGGGGCTCCTACAATGAGCAGTTCTTC.